Given below is one T cell receptor (beta chain) in context. The antigen is not known. These data originate in a study of T-cell reconstitution after alpha-beta-depleted transplantation in children. Study-level findings and limits: The authors attributed T-cell counts and diversity one year after transplant mostly to newly produced T cells.

The CDR3 covers 15 residues. The germline V and J ends were trimmed by 2 bases and 2 bases, with 10 bases remaining between them. The V gene's germline CDR1 is LNHDA and CDR2 SQIVND (reference sequence). The TCRbeta library incorporated unique molecular identifiers. TCRdb analysed the PCR reads with MiXCR anew, one entry per CDR3 protein. The table lists some 830,000 distinct CDR3 sequences, about 15% of them singletons. This chain joins TRBV19 and TRBJ2-1; the D call may be TRBD1 or TRBD2 (6 bases each). Sequenced here: PBMCs, mostly from graft donor cells, sampled 360 days after TCRalphabeta/CD19-depleted stem cell transplant. The receptor's source is a male patient younger than 18 who had a stem cell transplant for acute lymphoblastic leukemia, so the T cells may come from the graft donor. CDR3 in amino acids: CASSIRGDTYNEQFF. CDR3 nucleotide sequence: TGTGCCAGTAGTATAAGGGGGGACACCTACAATGAGCAGTTCTTC.